Listed here are 14 T cell receptor beta chains from one sample, sequenced in a study of blood T cell repertoires in COVID-19. Only in-frame clones appear in the TCRdb table, and some are missing; sequencing was by immunoSEQ multiplex PCR. The sample includes hundreds of thousands of clones, 60% to 75% seen only once; the top ten take 2.5% to 4%. Sequenced material: peripheral blood. The receptors come from a woman older than 75 with acute or convalescent COVID-19.

The chain has TRBV5-8 and TRBJ2-1, with D possibly TRBD1 on 8 matching bases. The CDR3 consists of 15 residues. Germline V gene data show CDR1 as SGHTS and CDR2 as YDEGEE. The V end was cut by 5 bases, the J end by 0 bases, with 12 bases between. Written as DNA, the CDR3 is TGTGCCAGCAGGGGAGGGACAGGCTCCTACAATGAGCAGTTCTTC. Translation: CASRGGTGSYNEQFF. Filled out from reference TRBV5-8 and TRBJ2-1, the complete variable domain reads EAGVTQSPTHLIKTRGQQATLRCSPISGHTSVYWYQQALGLGLQFLLWYDEGEERNRGNFPPRFSGRQFPNYSSELNVNALELEDSALYLCASRGGTGSYNEQFFGPGTRLTVL.

V is TRBV4-2 and J is TRBJ2-3; no reliable D call. Germline V CDR1 and CDR2: LGHNA, YNFKEQ. The CDR3 has 13 amino acids. The V and J ends lost 3 bases and 5 bases respectively, with 9 bases between them. The CDR3 reads CASSQTRGDTQYF. In DNA form, the CDR3 reads TGTGCCAGCAGCCAGACCCGCGGAGATACGCAGTATTTT.

The chain uses TRBV7-6 and TRBJ2-7, with 12 positions matching TRBD2. Germline values: CDR1 SGHVS, CDR2 FNYEAQ. The V segment lost 2 bases and the J segment 6 bases; nucleotides outside the gene matches: 8. This CDR3 comprises 16 residues. CDR3 amino acids: CASSLYRLAGAVEQYF. The DNA of the CDR3 is TGTGCCAGCAGCTTATACCGACTAGCGGGAGCTGTCGAGCAGTACTTC.

The chain carries TRBV12-5 and TRBJ1-1; TRBD1 aligns across 9 bases. Germline CDR1 LGHNT, CDR2 FRNRAP. CDR3 length: 17 amino acids. V gave up 0 bases and J gave up 11 bases; unmatched junction bases: 16. The CDR3 bases are TGTGCTAGTGGTTTGGTAATAAGGGGACAGGGCGCGGCCCAGGCTTTCTTT. Amino acid sequence: CASGLVIRGQGAAQAFF.

This sequence joins TRBV5-4 and TRBJ2-2; TRBD2 might be the D (6 bases). Germline V lookup: CDR1 SGHNT, CDR2 YYREEE (reference sequence). The length of the CDR3 is 14 residues. V shed 0 bases and J shed 3 bases, with 6 bases lying between them. As DNA, the CDR3 is TGTGCCAGCAGCTTGGGCGGGGACACCGGGGAGCTGTTTTTT. It encodes CASSLGGDTGELFF.

This clone was observed a handful of times. The chain joins TRBV4-2 to TRBJ2-7; 9 nucleotides line up with TRBD2. After removal of 1 base from V and 6 bases from J, the junction contained 4 bases not matched to a gene. Germline CDR1 and CDR2: LGHNA and YNFKEQ. This CDR3 is built from 14 residues. This chain's CDR3 is CASSQVPSGAEQYF. CDR3 nucleotides: TGTGCCAGCAGCCAAGTGCCTAGCGGGGCCGAGCAGTACTTC.

The chain combines TRBV5-4 with TRBJ2-7; weak D call: TRBD1 (7 bases). The CDR3 has 17 amino acids. CDR1 is SGHNT, CDR2 YYREEE, per germline (reference sequence). Deletions cut 0 bases from V and 4 bases from J, with 20 bases between. The CDR3 region is CASSLDFLGQGGYEQYF. The DNA for the CDR3 is TGTGCCAGCAGCTTGGATTTTTTGGGGCAGGGGGGTTACGAGCAGTACTTC.

The chain employs TRBV19 and TRBJ1-1; TRBD1 matches at 10 bases. Losses at the gene ends were 1 base for V and 4 bases for J; bases not matched to a gene: 6. CDR1 is LNHDA and CDR2 is SQIVND in the germline V gene (reference sequence). The CDR3 length is 16 residues. The CDR3, as DNA: TGTGCCAGTAGTATAGGTGCGGGGACAGGGGTCACTGAAGCTTTCTTT. It codes for CASSIGAGTGVTEAFF.

V gene TRBV7-9 combines with J gene TRBJ1-1, with 7 nucleotides matching TRBD1. This CDR3 has 13 amino acids. With V trimmed by 4 bases and J by 5 bases, 4 bases remained unmatched. Germline CDR1 and CDR2: SEHNR and FQNEAQ (reference sequence). CDR3 protein: CASSSQGGTEAFF. CDR3 coding DNA: TGTGCCAGCAGCTCCCAGGGGGGTACTGAAGCTTTCTTT.

This clone was seen more than once but under ten times. The CDR3, as DNA: TGTGCCAGCAGCTTGGCCCCTTTGGGGGGGGCCTACGAGCAGTACTTC. Its translation is CASSLAPLGGAYEQYF. The chain links TRBV5-4 to TRBJ2-7, with 7 bases identical to TRBD2. This CDR3 is 16 amino acids long. Per germline, CDR1 SGHNT and CDR2 YYREEE (reference sequence). V was clipped by 0 bases and J by 2 bases; unmatched bases: 8. Full variable domain (missing parts from reference TRBV5-4 and TRBJ2-7): ETGVTQSPTHLIKTRGQQVTLRCSSQSGHNTVSWYQQALGQGPQFIFQYYREEENGRGNFPPRFSGLQFPNYSSELNVNALELDDSALYLCASSLAPLGGAYEQYFGPGTRLTVT.

This clone was observed a few times. V gene TRBV5-1 combines with J gene TRBJ1-2; no reliable D call. This CDR3 contains 15 residues. The V end lost 4 bases, the J end lost 1 base, and 14 bases lay between the germline ends. The V gene's germline CDR1 is SGHRS and CDR2 YFSETQ. The DNA for the CDR3 is TGCGCCAGCAGCCCTGGTAGAGGGATTAACTATGGCTACACCTTC. Amino acid sequence: CASSPGRGINYGYTF.

The chain joins TRBV15 to TRBJ2-1, with 9 bases aligning to TRBD2. This CDR3 comprises 16 residues. The V gene's germline CDR1 is LNHNV and CDR2 YYDKDF (reference sequence). Trimming at V came to 2 bases and at J to 9 bases, leaving 11 bases not matched to a gene. The CDR3 nucleotides are TGTGCCACCAGCAGATCTCTAGGGGCGCGGGGGGGTGAGCAGTTCTTC. Translated: CATSRSLGARGGEQFF.

The chain employs TRBV4-2 and TRBJ2-2, with 9 bases that match TRBD2. Germline V gene lookup returns CDR1 LGHNA and CDR2 YNFKEQ. This CDR3 has 16 residues. The ends lost 4 bases at V and 2 bases at J; junction bases unmatched: 5. In DNA, the CDR3 is TGTGCCAGCAGCCCCTCAGGGACTAGCAACACCGGGGAGCTGTTTTTT. Protein sequence: CASSPSGTSNTGELFF.

The chain recombines TRBV5-6 with TRBJ2-2; maybe TRBD1 (6 bases). Per the germline V gene, CDR1 is SGHDT and CDR2 is YYEEEE. V gave up 1 base and J gave up 3 bases, with 7 bases separating them. This CDR3 has 14 residues. This CDR3 is CASSLKGDTGELFF. The CDR3 DNA is TGTGCCAGCAGCTTGAAGGGGGACACCGGGGAGCTGTTTTTT.